The 16 T cell receptor beta chains reported below all come from one sample, sequenced in a study of blood T cell repertoires in COVID-19. The method was immunoSEQ multiplex PCR; TCRdb's version includes in-frame clones alone and lacks a portion of them. The sample yields around 150,000 clones, 80% to 85% seen once. The sample was PBMCs or T cells enriched from blood (not recorded which). The receptors come from a man in his 70s who had been exposed to COVID-19.

The chain combines TRBV7-9 with TRBJ1-6, with D unresolved. Trimming removed 2 bases from V and 12 bases from J, with 11 bases in between. The CDR3 has 13 residues. Looked up from germline, CDR1 is SEHNR and CDR2 is FQNEAQ (reference sequence). CDR3 in amino acids: CASSLSEPGPLHF. The CDR3 bases are TGTGCCAGCAGCTTATCGGAACCGGGACCCCTCCACTTT.

The chain carries TRBV7-2 and TRBJ2-4; a weak D match, TRBD2 (6 bases). This CDR3 has 18 residues. The ends were cut back, 5 bases at V and 1 base at J, with 21 bases in the middle. The germline V gene encodes CDR1 SGHTA and CDR2 FQGNSA. This CDR3 reads CASSPALLAAAAKNIQYF. The CDR3 region has the DNA TGTGCCAGCAGCCCCGCCCTACTAGCTGCGGCGGCCAAAAACATTCAGTACTTC. The full variable domain, its missing parts supplied by reference TRBV7-2 and TRBJ2-4, is GAGVSQSPSNKVTEKGKDVELRCDPISGHTALYWYRQSLGQGLEFLIYFQGNSAPDKSGLPSDRFSAERTGGSVSTLTIQRTQQEDSAVYLCASSPALLAAAAKNIQYFGAGTRLSVL.

This chain connects TRBV7-2 to TRBJ2-1; perhaps TRBD1 as D (6 bases). The CDR3 contains 13 residues. Germline CDR1 and CDR2: SGHTA and FQGNSA. Trimming removed 1 base from V and 10 bases from J, with 11 bases in between. The CDR3 loop is CASSLVDSAEQFF. In DNA, the CDR3 is TGTGCCAGCAGCTTAGTGGACAGTGCGGAGCAGTTCTTC. Full variable domain (missing parts from reference TRBV7-2 and TRBJ2-1): GAGVSQSPSNKVTEKGKDVELRCDPISGHTALYWYRQSLGQGLEFLIYFQGNSAPDKSGLPSDRFSAERTGGSVSTLTIQRTQQEDSAVYLCASSLVDSAEQFFGPGTRLTVL.

The V and J genes are TRBV30 and TRBJ1-1; D remains unclear. CDR3 length: 12 amino acids. The V end was cut by 0 bases, the J end by 10 bases, with 12 bases between. Germline CDR1 reads GTSNPN; CDR2 reads SVGIG (reference sequence). CDR3 nucleotide sequence: TGTGCCTGGAGTGTGGCAGTTCTAGGAGCTTTCTTT. This sequence encodes CAWSVAVLGAFF. Combining the CDR3 with reference TRBV30 and TRBJ1-1 gives the whole variable domain SQTIHQWPATLVQPVGSPLSLECTVEGTSNPNLYWYRQAAGRGLQLLFYSVGIGQISSEVPQNLSASRPQDRQFILSSKKLLLSDSGFYLCAWSVAVLGAFFGQGTRLTVV.

The chain links TRBV11-3 to TRBJ2-5; D call uncertain. CDR3 length: 15 amino acids. Trimming stripped 1 base from V and 2 bases from J, with 11 bases between. The germline V gene encodes CDR1 SGHNT and CDR2 YENEEA. CDR3 DNA: TGTGCCAGCAGCTTAGGGGCAGGCGCACAAGAGACCCAGTACTTC. Residues: CASSLGAGAQETQYF.

V gene TRBV2 combines with J gene TRBJ1-6, with D possibly matching TRBD1 (6 bases). This CDR3 comprises 15 residues. Trimming removed 6 bases from V and 10 bases from J, with 19 bases in between. Germline values: CDR1 SNHLY, CDR2 FYNNEI. CDR3 sequence: CASRPTTGFGSPLHF. The CDR3 DNA follows: TGTGCCAGCAGACCCACGACAGGTTTCGGATCACCCCTCCACTTT.

The J gene is TRBJ2-3, the V gene TRBV20-1, with D perhaps TRBD2 (6 bases). Germline CDR1 DFQATT, CDR2 SNEGSKA (reference sequence). This CDR3 spans 11 amino acids. The CDR3 region has the DNA TGCGCAGGCGGGATCACAGATACGCAGTATTTT. The encoded protein is CAGGITDTQYF.

V usage is TRBV19 and J usage is TRBJ1-5, with TRBD1 matching over 9 bases. V shed 5 bases, J shed 3 bases, and the junction held 11 bases outside the gene matches. CDR1 is LNHDA and CDR2 is SQIVND in the germline V gene (reference sequence). This CDR3 comprises 17 residues. CDR3 in amino acids: CASSPLTGTGINQPQHF. The CDR3 DNA follows: TGTGCCAGTAGTCCCTTAACCGGGACAGGGATCAATCAGCCCCAGCATTTT.

This clone was observed once. This sequence joins TRBV19 and TRBJ1-1; D uncertain. This CDR3 is built from 13 residues. Germline CDR1 reads LNHDA; CDR2 reads SQIVND (reference sequence). V was pared by 3 bases and J by 1 base, with 6 bases between. Here the CDR3 reads CASSINKNTEAFF. The DNA for the CDR3 is TGTGCCAGTAGTATCAACAAGAACACTGAAGCTTTCTTT.

The chain joins TRBV6-5 to TRBJ2-1; D ambiguous. The CDR3 totals 13 residues. Germline loops: CDR1 MNHEY, CDR2 SVGAGI. V lost 5 bases, J lost 0 bases, and 5 bases lay in between. The CDR3 loop reads CASSTVSYNEQFF. CDR3 bases: TGTGCCAGCAGTACAGTCTCCTACAATGAGCAGTTCTTC.

This chain uses TRBV28 with TRBJ1-1; D unresolved. CDR3 length equals 12 residues. Germline V gene sequence: CDR1 MDHEN, CDR2 SYDVKM. V gave up 2 bases and J gave up 3 bases, with 4 bases separating them. As DNA, the CDR3 is TGTGCCAGCAGTTTAGTAGACACTGAAGCTTTCTTT. The encoded protein is CASSLVDTEAFF.

The V and J genes are TRBV5-6 and TRBJ1-1, with D possibly being TRBD1 (5 bases). CDR3 length: 14 residues. The germline V and J ends were trimmed by 5 bases and 7 bases, with 18 bases remaining between them. CDR1 is SGHDT, CDR2 YYEEEE, per germline. CDR3 in DNA: TGTGCCAGCAGAAGGGGTCAGGTTGGTGGTGAAGCTTTCTTT. It specifies CASRRGQVGGEAFF.

The rearrangement uses TRBV6-2 or TRBV6-3 and TRBJ2-2; 12 bases are shared with TRBD2. Trimming at V came to 5 bases and at J to 7 bases, leaving 2 bases not matched to a gene. Germline V lookup: CDR1 MNHEY, CDR2 SVGEGT. There are 14 residues in the CDR3. The CDR3 here is CASSTSGRIGELFF. The CDR3 DNA reads as TGTGCCAGCAGTACTAGCGGGAGGATCGGGGAGCTGTTTTTT.

The chain is built from TRBV27 and TRBJ1-6; 8 bases map to TRBD1. CDR3 size: 13 residues. V was pared by 5 bases and J by 10 bases, with 4 bases of the junction left unmatched. CDR1 and CDR2 from the germline V gene are MNHEY and SMNVEV (reference sequence). The CDR3 reads CASSPGTGSPLHF. CDR3 in DNA: TGTGCCAGCAGTCCTGGGACAGGCTCACCCCTCCACTTT.

The rearrangement uses TRBV6-5 and TRBJ2-2; D gene uncertain. The CDR3 loop spans 12 amino acids. CDR1 and CDR2 (germline): MNHEY, SVGAGI. The germline V and J ends were trimmed by 2 bases and 6 bases, with 4 bases remaining between them. The DNA of the CDR3 is TGTGCCAGCAGTTACGGCTCCGGGGAGCTGTTTTTT. This codes for CASSYGSGELFF.

The gene calls are TRBV7-9 and TRBJ1-2; the D is unclear. The V gene's germline CDR1 is SEHNR and CDR2 FQNEAQ (reference sequence). Trimming removed 5 bases from V and 7 bases from J, with 5 bases in between. This CDR3 region has 10 residues. In DNA form, the CDR3 reads TGTGCCAGCAGCCGGGGTGGCTACACCTTC. This sequence encodes CASSRGGYTF. Full variable domain (rest looked up from reference TRBV7-9 and TRBJ1-2): DTGVSQNPRHKITKRGQNVTFRCDPISEHNRLYWYRQTLGQGPEFLTYFQNEAQLEKSRLLSDRFSAERPKGSFSTLEIQRTEQGDSAMYLCASSRGGYTFGSGTRLTVV.